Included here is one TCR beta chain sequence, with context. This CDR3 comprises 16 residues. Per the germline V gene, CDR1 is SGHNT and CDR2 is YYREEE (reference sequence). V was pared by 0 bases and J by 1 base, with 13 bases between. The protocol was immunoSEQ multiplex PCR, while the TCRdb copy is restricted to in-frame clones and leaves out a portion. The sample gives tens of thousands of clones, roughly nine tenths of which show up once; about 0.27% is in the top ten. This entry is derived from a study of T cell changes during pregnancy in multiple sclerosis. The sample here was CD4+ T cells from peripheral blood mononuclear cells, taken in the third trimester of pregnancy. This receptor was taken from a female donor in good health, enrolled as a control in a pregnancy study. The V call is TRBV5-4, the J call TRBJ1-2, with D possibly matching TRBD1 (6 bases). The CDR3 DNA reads TGTGCCAGCAGCTTGGCGATCGGACAGAATAACTATGGCTACACCTTC. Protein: CASSLAIGQNNYGYTF. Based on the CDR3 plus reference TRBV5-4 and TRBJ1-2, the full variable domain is ETGVTQSPTHLIKTRGQQVTLRCSSQSGHNTVSWYQQALGQGPQFIFQYYREEENGRGNFPPRFSGLQFPNYSSELNVNALELDDSALYLCASSLAIGQNNYGYTFGSGTRLTVV.